The table lists the clone carrying this TCR beta chain with a few counts. These data are taken from a study of T cells in Graves' hyperthyroidism and ophthalmopathy. RNA transcripts yielded amplified TCR beta CDR3 regions. The TCR CDR3 first-round RT-PCR relied on the HTBI primer set. TCRdb ran MiXCR on the multiplex PCR reads and lists one entry per CDR3 protein. The data show around 360,000 distinct CDR3 sequences, approximately 16% seen once. Germline trimming cut 5 bases from V and 3 bases from J; bases unmatched to any gene: 14. The CDR3 is 20 residues long. Germline values: CDR1 MNHNS, CDR2 SASEGT.

Sequenced sample: blood. This clonotype originated in a woman aged 60-75 years with Graves' ophthalmopathy. The chain employs TRBV6-1 and TRBJ2-3; TRBD2 matches 16 bases. CDR3 region: CASSTQPGTSGRAVTDTQYF. In nucleotides, the CDR3 is TGTGCCAGCAGTACCCAACCCGGGACTAGCGGGAGGGCCGTGACAGATACGCAGTATTTT.